This entry is about one T cell receptor beta chain. The antigen remains unidentified. This sample was included in a study of T-cell reconstitution after alpha-beta-depleted transplantation in children. Whole-study results and caveats: Surviving recipient cells, namely T cells and thymic progenitors, were the source of high day-60 TCRbeta diversity in some patients. T-cell numbers and diversity, one year after transplant, stemmed largely from T cells that were newly produced. At around two months after transplant, the alpha-beta T cells were reportedly derived from several hundred expanded clones that came from non-depleted graft cells.

For TCRbeta, the library was prepared with unique molecular identifiers. TCRdb ran MiXCR on the PCR reads and lists one entry per CDR3 protein. The sample includes just over 950,000 distinct CDR3 sequences, 25% to 35% seen only once; the top ten take over 25%. Losses at the gene ends were 6 bases for V and 7 bases for J; bases not matched to a gene: 20. The germline CDR1 and CDR2 sequences are DFQATT and SNEGSKA (reference sequence). The length of the CDR3 is 17 residues. The chain recombines TRBV20-1 with TRBJ2-2; TRBD2 agrees at 7 bases. Specimen: PBMCs, mostly from graft donor cells, collected 360 days after TCRalphabeta/CD19-depleted stem cell transplant. The clonotype originates from a boy under two years old who had a stem cell transplant for SCID, so the T cells may come from the graft donor. The CDR3 reads CSARLYGRSSGIGELFF. CDR3 DNA: TGCAGTGCAAGACTCTACGGGAGGAGCTCAGGGATCGGGGAGCTGTTTTTT.